The clone carrying this TCR beta chain has only a few counts. Its antigen remains unknown. This CDR3 comprises 15 residues. CDR1 is SGDLS, CDR2 YYNGEE, per germline. Deletions cut 6 bases from V and 1 base from J, with 16 bases between. The naive CD8 subset, CD45RO-negative cells positively selected for CCR7, excluded terminally differentiated effector memory CD45RA+ cells. The record originates from a study of shared clonotypes between healthy human individuals. Study-wide results and caveats: For naive CD4 cells, 5% to 6.5% of clonotypes were shared across a few donors.

TCRdb's table, derived via immunoSEQ multiplex PCR, lists solely in-frame clones and lacks some. The profile covers approximately 1.9 million clones, with 85% to 95% appearing a single time and less than 2% taken by the ten largest. The sample consisted of naive CD8+ T cells from PBMCs. The receptor was isolated from a man between 18 and 35 years old in good health. Some clones in this sample may be carry-over from other donors' samples. The V call is TRBV9, the J call TRBJ1-1, with D unclear. CDR3 sequence: CASTWSTEGNTEAFF. The CDR3 DNA reads TGTGCCAGCACGTGGTCAACGGAGGGGAACACTGAAGCTTTCTTT.